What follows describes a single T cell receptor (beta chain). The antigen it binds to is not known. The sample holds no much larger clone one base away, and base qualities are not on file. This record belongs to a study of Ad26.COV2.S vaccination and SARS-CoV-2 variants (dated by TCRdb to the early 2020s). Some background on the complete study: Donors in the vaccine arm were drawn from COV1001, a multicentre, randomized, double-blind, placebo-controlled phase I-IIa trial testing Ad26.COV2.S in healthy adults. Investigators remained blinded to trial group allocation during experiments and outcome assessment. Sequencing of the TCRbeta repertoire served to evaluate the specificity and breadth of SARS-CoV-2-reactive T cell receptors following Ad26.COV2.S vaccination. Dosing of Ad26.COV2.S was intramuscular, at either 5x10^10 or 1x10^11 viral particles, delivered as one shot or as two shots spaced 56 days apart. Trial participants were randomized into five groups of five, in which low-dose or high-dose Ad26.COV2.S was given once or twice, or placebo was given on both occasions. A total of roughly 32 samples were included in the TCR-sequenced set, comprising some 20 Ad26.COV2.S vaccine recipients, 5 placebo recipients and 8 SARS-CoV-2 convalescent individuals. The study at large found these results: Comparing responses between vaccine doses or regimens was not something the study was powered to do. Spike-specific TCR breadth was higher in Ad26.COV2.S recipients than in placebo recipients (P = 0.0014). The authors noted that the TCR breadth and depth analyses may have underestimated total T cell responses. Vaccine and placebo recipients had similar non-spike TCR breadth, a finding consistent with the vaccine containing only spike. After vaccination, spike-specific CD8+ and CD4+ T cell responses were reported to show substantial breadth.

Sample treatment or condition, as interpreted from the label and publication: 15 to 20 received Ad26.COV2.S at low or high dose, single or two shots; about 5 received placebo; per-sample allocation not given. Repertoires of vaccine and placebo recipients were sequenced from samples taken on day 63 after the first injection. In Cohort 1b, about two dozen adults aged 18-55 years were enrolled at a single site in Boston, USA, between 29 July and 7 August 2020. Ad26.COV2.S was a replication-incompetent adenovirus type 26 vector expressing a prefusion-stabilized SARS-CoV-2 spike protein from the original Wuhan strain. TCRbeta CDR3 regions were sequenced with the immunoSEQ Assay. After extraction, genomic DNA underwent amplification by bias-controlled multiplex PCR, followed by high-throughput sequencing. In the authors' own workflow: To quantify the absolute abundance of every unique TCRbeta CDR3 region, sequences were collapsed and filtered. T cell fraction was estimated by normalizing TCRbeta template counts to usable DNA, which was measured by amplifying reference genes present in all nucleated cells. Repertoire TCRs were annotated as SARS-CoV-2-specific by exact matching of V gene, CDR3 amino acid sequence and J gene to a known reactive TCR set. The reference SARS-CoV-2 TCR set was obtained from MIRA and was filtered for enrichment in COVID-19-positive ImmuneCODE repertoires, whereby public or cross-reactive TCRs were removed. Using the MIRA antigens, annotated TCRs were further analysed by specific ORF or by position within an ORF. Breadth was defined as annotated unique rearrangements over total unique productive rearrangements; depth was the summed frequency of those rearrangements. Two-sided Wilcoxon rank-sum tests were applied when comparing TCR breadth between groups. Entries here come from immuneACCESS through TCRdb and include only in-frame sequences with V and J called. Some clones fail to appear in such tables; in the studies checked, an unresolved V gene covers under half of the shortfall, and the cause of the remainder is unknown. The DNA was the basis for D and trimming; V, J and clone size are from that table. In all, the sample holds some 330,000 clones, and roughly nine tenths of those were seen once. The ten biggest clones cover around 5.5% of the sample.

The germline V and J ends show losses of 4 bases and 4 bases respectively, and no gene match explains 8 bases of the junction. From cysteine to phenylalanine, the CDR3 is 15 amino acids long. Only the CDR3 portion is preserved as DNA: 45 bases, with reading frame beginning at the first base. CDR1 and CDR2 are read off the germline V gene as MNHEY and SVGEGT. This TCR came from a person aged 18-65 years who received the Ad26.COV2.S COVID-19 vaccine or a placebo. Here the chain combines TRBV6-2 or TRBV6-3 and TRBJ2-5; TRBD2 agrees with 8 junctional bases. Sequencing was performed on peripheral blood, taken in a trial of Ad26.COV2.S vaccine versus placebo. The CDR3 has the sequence CASSSPILAVETQYF. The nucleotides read TGTGCCAGCAGTTCGCCAATACTAGCGGTAGAGACCCAGTACTTC.